The 15 T cell receptor beta chains listed next were all sequenced from one sample in a study of regulatory T cells in long-lasting Graves disease. As for time point: persistent/refractory GD, antithyroid drugs over 5 years with positive TRAb. PBMC-extracted RNA yielded the TCR library. Assembly of TCR beta libraries relied on iRepertoire HTBI primers together with Arm-PCR of CDR3 regions. TCRdb called the multiplex PCR reads again in MiXCR, with one record for every CDR3 protein. In the table there are 450,000 or so distinct CDR3 sequences, approximately 23% of which are singletons. Sequencing used peripheral blood mononuclear cells (PBMCs), obtained when the disease was refractory, from a patient treated with antithyroid drugs. These receptors were obtained from a female donor with Graves disease.

Worth noting for this clonotype: The conserved final phenylalanine or tryptophan is absent from the CDR3, which likely points to a read error. V and J are TRBV28 and TRBJ1-3, with a possible D match to TRBD1 (6 bases). Germline-derived CDR1 and CDR2 are MDHEN and SYDVKM. The CDR3 runs to 20 residues. V lost 4 bases and J lost 3, with 28 bases in between. CDR3 nucleotides: TGTGCCAGCAGTTCCGTCCTACCGAGGAACAGGGCCCTCTTTGGAAACACCATATATTCT. Translation gives CASSSVLPRNRALFGNTIYS.

This clonotype was counted at least ten times. The chain recombines TRBV4-3 with TRBJ2-7; TRBD2 matches at 13 bases. The CDR3 contains 17 residues. The junction had 12 bases not matched to a gene; V was cut back by 5 bases and J by 5 bases. The germline V gene encodes CDR1 LGHNA and CDR2 YSLEER. For the CDR3, the DNA is TGCGCCAGCAGCGCCCGGACTAGCGGGAGAGGTGGAGACGAGCAGTACTTC. Translated, it gives CASSARTSGRGGDEQYF.

This clonotype was observed at least ten times. The chain uses TRBV28 and TRBJ2-2; D is undetermined. V lost 4 bases, J lost 7 bases, and 10 bases lay in between. Per the germline V gene, CDR1 is MDHEN and CDR2 is SYDVKM. The CDR3 consists of 13 residues. The CDR3, as DNA: TGTGCCAGCAGTTCCCATAGTTTCGGGGAGCTGTTTTTT. Its translation: CASSSHSFGELFF.

The CDR3 region has the DNA TGTGCCAGCAGCTCAACAGTTAATACGCAGTATTTT. Translating it yields CASSSTVNTQYF. V is TRBV13 and J is TRBJ2-3; no reliable D call. CDR1 and CDR2 from the germline V gene are PRHDT and FYEKMQ (reference sequence). With 4 bases removed from V and 7 bases from J, the gap between germline ends came to 9 bases. The CDR3 has 12 amino acids.

This clonotype has ten or more counts. The rearrangement uses TRBV28 and TRBJ2-2; 9 bases align to TRBD1. Germline assignment: CDR1 MDHEN and CDR2 SYDVKM. The trim removed 5 bases at V and 7 bases at J, leaving 11 bases unmatched. The CDR3 runs 16 residues. The CDR3, as DNA: TGTGCCAGCAGTCCAAGGGGGACAGGGACTCTCGGGGAGCTGTTTTTT. Translating gives CASSPRGTGTLGELFF.

The J gene is TRBJ1-5, the V gene TRBV20-1; D is unclear. There are 13 residues in the CDR3. Trimming removed 2 bases at V and 2 bases at J, with 7 bases between. The germline V gene has CDR1 DFQATT and CDR2 SNEGSKA (reference sequence). The CDR3 region is CSARRSRNQPQHF. DNA of the CDR3: TGCAGTGCTAGACGGTCCCGCAATCAGCCCCAGCATTTT.

This clonotype was detected ten times or more. The rearrangement links TRBV28 to TRBJ1-2, with D maybe TRBD1 (5 bases). Germline V gene sequence: CDR1 MDHEN, CDR2 SYDVKM. This CDR3 has 13 amino acids. V gave up 5 bases and J gave up 8 bases, with 15 bases separating them. The CDR3 spells CASSPPHGDGYTF. DNA for the CDR3: TGTGCCAGCAGTCCTCCCCACGGGGACGGCTACACCTTC.

This clonotype was recorded a few times. The chain couples TRBV15 to TRBJ2-2; D is unresolved. The V gene lost 0 bases and the J gene lost 3 bases, with 5 bases spanning the gap. CDR1 LNHNV and CDR2 YYDKDF come from the germline V gene (reference sequence). CDR3 length equals 14 residues. In DNA, the CDR3 is TGTGCCACCAGCAGAGATCGTGACACCGGGGAGCTGTTTTTT. Its protein is CATSRDRDTGELFF.

This clonotype was counted many times. The chain uses TRBV11-2 and TRBJ2-7; possible D gene TRBD1, 5 bases. The V gene lost 4 bases and the J gene lost 2 bases, with 12 bases spanning the gap. The germline gives CDR1 SGHAT, CDR2 FQNNGV. The CDR3 covers 14 residues. The CDR3 region has the DNA TGTGCCAGCAGCTGGGCGACAGATACCTACGAGCAGTACTTC. Its translation: CASSWATDTYEQYF.

This chain joins TRBV7-2 and TRBJ2-7, with TRBD2 matching 9 bases. There are 17 residues in the CDR3. Germline V gene sequence: CDR1 SGHTA, CDR2 FQGNSA. The ends lost 7 bases at V and 1 base at J; junction bases unmatched: 14. The CDR3 loop reads CASNLQASGAISYEQYF. DNA for the CDR3: TGTGCCAGCAACTTGCAGGCTAGCGGGGCCATTTCCTACGAGCAGTACTTC.

The rearrangement joins TRBV24-1 to TRBJ2-1; 9 nucleotides agree with TRBD1. Trimming took 1 base from V and 5 from J; bases not matched to a gene: 8. The germline V gene encodes CDR1 KGHDR and CDR2 SFDVKD. The CDR3 is made up of 17 amino acids. For the CDR3, the DNA is TGTGCCACCAGTGATTTTAGGGACAGGGTCGGTCACAATGAGCAGTTCTTC. Translated: CATSDFRDRVGHNEQFF.

This clonotype came up many times. This chain connects TRBV28 to TRBJ1-2; D is unclear. V lost 5 bases, J lost 5 bases, and 12 bases lay in between. Germline values: CDR1 MDHEN, CDR2 SYDVKM. The CDR3 runs 13 residues. The CDR3: CASSPPGFYGYTF. CDR3 DNA sequence: TGTGCCAGCAGTCCACCGGGTTTTTATGGCTACACCTTC.

The sample holds a few counts of this clonotype. The CDR3 coding sequence is TGTGCCAGCAGGGTACAGGGCGCCGATGAAAAACTGTTTTTT. It encodes CASRVQGADEKLFF. This sequence joins TRBV28 and TRBJ1-4; D is perhaps TRBD1 (6 bases). V shed 6 bases and J shed 6 bases, with 14 bases lying between them. CDR1 and CDR2 (germline): MDHEN, SYDVKM. The CDR3 is 14 residues long. Supplemented by reference TRBV28 and TRBJ1-4, the full variable domain reads DVKVTQSSRYLVKRTGEKVFLECVQDMDHENMFWYRQDPGLGLRLIYFSYDVKMKEKGDIPEGYSVSREKKERFSLILESASTNQTSMYLCASRVQGADEKLFFGSGTQLSVL.

This clonotype was observed many times. This chain uses TRBV15 with TRBJ1-5; the D is unclear. This CDR3 spans 13 amino acids. With 0 bases removed from V and 5 bases from J, the gap between germline ends came to 5 bases. The V gene's germline CDR1 is LNHNV and CDR2 YYDKDF (reference sequence). DNA for the CDR3: TGTGCCACCAGCAGAGATTTTTATCAGCCCCAGCATTTT. Translating gives CATSRDFYQPQHF.

There are many counts of this clonotype. The chain uses TRBV2 and TRBJ1-1, with 8 positions matching TRBD1. The CDR3 is made up of 13 amino acids. The junction had 6 bases not matched to a gene; V was cut back by 7 bases and J by 5 bases. The germline V gene encodes CDR1 SNHLY and CDR2 FYNNEI. CDR3 protein: CASIDRGITEAFF. DNA of the CDR3: TGTGCCAGCATCGACAGGGGAATAACTGAAGCTTTCTTT.